Presented here are 14 T cell receptor beta chains from one specimen sequenced in a study of blood T cell repertoires in COVID-19. The assay was immunoSEQ multiplex PCR, and TCRdb's table has in-frame clones only and misses some. The data show approximately 15,000 clones, with 70% to 90% seen just once and 24% held by the top ten. What was sequenced was peripheral blood. The receptors shown here come from a man in his 60s with acute or convalescent COVID-19.

The chain's CDR3 is CASSQEAPGQKGTPLHF. Written as DNA, the CDR3 is TGTGCCAGCAGCCAAGAAGCCCCTGGACAGAAGGGAACCCCCCTCCACTTT. The chain recombines TRBV4-2 with TRBJ1-6, with D possibly being TRBD1 (6 bases). Germline lookup yields CDR1 LGHNA and CDR2 YNFKEQ. V was shortened by 0 bases and J by 13 bases, with 22 bases between the two germline ends. This CDR3 comprises 17 residues.

The chain links TRBV21-1 to TRBJ1-5; the D call in the table, TRBD1, was not verified against the DNA. TRBV21-1 is a listed pseudogene. This CDR3 has 14 residues. CDR3 loop: CASSRKGGNQPQHF. In nucleotides, the CDR3 is TGTGCCAGCAGCCGAAAGGGGGGCAATCAGCCCCAGCATTTT.

This clone has just one count. This chain uses TRBV10-2 with TRBJ1-2; TRBD1 aligns across 12 bases. Germline V lookup: CDR1 WSHSY, CDR2 SAAADI. J gave up 4 bases and V 4 bases, and 7 bases lay outside the gene matches. This CDR3 comprises 16 residues. In nucleotides, the CDR3 is TGCGCCAGCAGTGGTCGGGACAGGGGGCCTAGCTATGGCTACACCTTC. The encoded protein is CASSGRDRGPSYGYTF.

The CDR3 reads CASSVDPPGGTKNIQYF. The CDR3 region has the DNA TGTGCCAGCAGCGTAGACCCGCCAGGGGGCACCAAAAACATTCAGTACTTC. The chain recombines TRBV9 with TRBJ2-4; 8 nucleotides line up with TRBD1. Germline V lookup: CDR1 SGDLS, CDR2 YYNGEE. Germline trimming cut 0 bases from V and 2 bases from J; bases unmatched to any gene: 7. The CDR3 loop spans 17 amino acids.

The CDR3 loop is CASSPYGNQPQHF. The CDR3 coding sequence is TGCGCCAGCAGTCCCTATGGCAATCAGCCCCAGCATTTT. The V gene is TRBV10-1, the J gene TRBJ1-5; D not certain. V was pared by 5 bases and J by 2 bases, with 7 bases between. Germline V lookup: CDR1 WNHNN, CDR2 SYGVQD (reference sequence). CDR3 length equals 13 residues.

The chain is built from TRBV15 and TRBJ1-2, with a possible D match to TRBD1 (6 bases). This CDR3 spans 16 amino acids. Germline assignment: CDR1 LNHNV and CDR2 YYDKDF (reference sequence). V lost 3 bases and J 8 bases, leaving 22 bases between the germline ends. Written as DNA, the CDR3 is TGTGCCACCAGCAGGGCCTCAGGGGCCCCCTCAGGCGGCTACACCTTC. This gives the protein CATSRASGAPSGGYTF.

The chain joins TRBV27 to TRBJ1-1, with D tentatively TRBD1 (6 bases). Germline values: CDR1 MNHEY, CDR2 SMNVEV (reference sequence). This CDR3 region has 16 residues. Trimming removed 2 bases at V and 0 bases at J, with 13 bases between. CDR3 amino acids: CASSLMLGTLNTEAFF. The CDR3 DNA reads as TGTGCCAGCAGTTTAATGCTTGGGACACTGAACACTGAAGCTTTCTTT.

This clone has only one observation. The gene calls are TRBV9 and TRBJ2-3, with D unresolved. Trimming left V 0 bases short and J 4 bases short, with 12 bases between. Germline V CDR1 and CDR2: SGDLS, YYNGEE. The CDR3 is 15 residues long. In nucleotides, the CDR3 is TGTGCCAGCAGCGTAGTAGCTATCGGAGCAGATACGCAGTATTTT. It translates to CASSVVAIGADTQYF.

V is TRBV11-2 and J is TRBJ1-1, with D maybe TRBD1 (6 bases). The V gene's germline CDR1 is SGHAT and CDR2 FQNNGV. The CDR3 is 15 residues long. V was clipped by 1 base and J by 6 bases, with 15 bases between them. CDR3 loop: CASSLGWGQKSEAFF. The CDR3 coding sequence is TGTGCCAGCAGCTTAGGGTGGGGACAAAAGTCTGAAGCTTTCTTT.

V is TRBV9 and J is TRBJ1-1; D unresolved. Germline CDR1 reads SGDLS; CDR2 reads YYNGEE. The CDR3 totals 14 residues. Trimming pared 0 bases from V and 2 bases from J, leaving 8 bases between. CDR3 in amino acids: CASSVASGNTEAFF. The DNA for the CDR3 is TGTGCCAGCAGCGTAGCGTCGGGAAACACTGAAGCTTTCTTT.

This chain links TRBV12-3 or TRBV12-4 with TRBJ1-1, with a possible D match to TRBD1 (6 bases). Trimming shortened V by 6 bases and J by 3 bases, and 11 bases separated the two germline ends. The CDR3 runs to 13 residues. Written as DNA, the CDR3 is TGTGCCAGCAGACAGGGCTCGTACACTGAAGCTTTCTTT. Protein product: CASRQGSYTEAFF.

The chain combines TRBV30 with TRBJ1-6, with a tentative D call TRBD1 (5 bases). CDR1 and CDR2 from the germline V gene are GTSNPN and SVGIG (reference sequence). The V gene lost 0 bases and the J gene lost 4 bases, with 10 bases spanning the gap. The CDR3 extends over 15 amino acids. The CDR3 sequence: CAWSVPQGYNSPLHF. The CDR3, as DNA: TGTGCCTGGAGTGTACCCCAGGGATATAATTCACCCCTCCACTTT.

J is TRBJ1-2 and V is TRBV6-2 or TRBV6-3, with D unresolved. Trimming stripped 4 bases from V and 4 bases from J, with 16 bases between. This CDR3 region has 15 residues. CDR1 MNHEY and CDR2 SVGEGT come from the germline V gene. CDR3 sequence (DNA): TGTGCCAGCAGTTTATATGAAGACTCCCTCTATGGCTACACCTTC. Its protein is CASSLYEDSLYGYTF.

The chain links TRBV6-4 to TRBJ2-2; weak D call: TRBD2 (6 bases). The CDR3 extends over 17 amino acids. The V and J ends lost 5 bases and 0 bases respectively, with 16 bases between them. Germline V lookup: CDR1 MRHNA, CDR2 SNTAGT. Here the CDR3 reads CASSRFGTGANTGELFF. In DNA form, the CDR3 reads TGTGCCAGCAGTCGTTTCGGGACGGGGGCGAACACCGGGGAGCTGTTTTTT.